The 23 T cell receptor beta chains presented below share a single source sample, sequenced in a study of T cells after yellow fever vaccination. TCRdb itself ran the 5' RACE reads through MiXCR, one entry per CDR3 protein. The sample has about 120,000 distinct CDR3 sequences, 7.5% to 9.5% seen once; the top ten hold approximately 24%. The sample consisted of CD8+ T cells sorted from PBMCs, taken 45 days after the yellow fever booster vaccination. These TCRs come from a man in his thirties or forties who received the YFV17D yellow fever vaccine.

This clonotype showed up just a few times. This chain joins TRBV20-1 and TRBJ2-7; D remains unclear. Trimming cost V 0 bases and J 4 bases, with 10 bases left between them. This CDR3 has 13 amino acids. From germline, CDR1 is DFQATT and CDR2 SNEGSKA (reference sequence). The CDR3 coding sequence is TGCAGTGCTAGAGAGGCTAGTTCGTACGAGCAGTACTTC. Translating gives CSAREASSYEQYF.

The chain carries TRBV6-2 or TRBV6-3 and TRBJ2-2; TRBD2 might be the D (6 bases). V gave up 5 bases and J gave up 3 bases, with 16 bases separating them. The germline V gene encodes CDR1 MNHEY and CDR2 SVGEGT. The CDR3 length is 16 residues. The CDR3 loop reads CASSPGVTADTGELFF. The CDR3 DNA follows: TGTGCCAGCAGTCCGGGGGTAACCGCCGACACCGGGGAGCTGTTTTTT.

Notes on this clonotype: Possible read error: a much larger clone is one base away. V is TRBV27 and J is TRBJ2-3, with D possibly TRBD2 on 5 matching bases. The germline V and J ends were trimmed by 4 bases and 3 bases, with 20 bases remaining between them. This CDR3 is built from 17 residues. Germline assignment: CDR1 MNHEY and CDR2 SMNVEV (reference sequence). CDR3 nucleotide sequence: TGTGCCAGCAGTTCATGGAGAGCGGCAGGCCCAACAGATACGCAGTATTTT. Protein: CASSSWRAAGPTDTQYF.

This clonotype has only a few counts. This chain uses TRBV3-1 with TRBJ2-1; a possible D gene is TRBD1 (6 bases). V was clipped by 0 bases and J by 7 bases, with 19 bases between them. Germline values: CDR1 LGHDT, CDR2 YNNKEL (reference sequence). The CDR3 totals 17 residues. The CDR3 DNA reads TGTGCCAGCAGCCAAGATTCCGGGACAATCCCCGGGAATGAGCAGTTCTTC. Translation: CASSQDSGTIPGNEQFF.

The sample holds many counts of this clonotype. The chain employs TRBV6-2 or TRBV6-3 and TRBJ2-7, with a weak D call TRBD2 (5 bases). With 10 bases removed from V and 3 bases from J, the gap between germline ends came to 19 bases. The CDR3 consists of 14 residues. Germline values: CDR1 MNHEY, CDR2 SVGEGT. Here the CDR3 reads CANPERKPNYEQYF. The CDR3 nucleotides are TGTGCCAACCCCGAGCGGAAGCCGAACTACGAGCAGTACTTC.

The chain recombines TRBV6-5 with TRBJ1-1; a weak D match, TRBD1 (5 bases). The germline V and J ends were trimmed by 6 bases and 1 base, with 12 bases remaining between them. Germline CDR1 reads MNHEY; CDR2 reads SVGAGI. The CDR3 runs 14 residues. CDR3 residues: CASSLFGQNTEAFF. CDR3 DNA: TGTGCCAGCAGCTTATTTGGACAGAACACTGAAGCTTTCTTT.

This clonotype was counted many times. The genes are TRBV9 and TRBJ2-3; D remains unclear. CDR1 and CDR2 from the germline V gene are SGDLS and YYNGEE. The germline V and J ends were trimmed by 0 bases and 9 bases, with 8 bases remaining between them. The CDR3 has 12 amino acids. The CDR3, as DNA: TGTGCCAGCAGCGTAGGGGAAGGGACGCAGTATTTT. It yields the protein CASSVGEGTQYF.

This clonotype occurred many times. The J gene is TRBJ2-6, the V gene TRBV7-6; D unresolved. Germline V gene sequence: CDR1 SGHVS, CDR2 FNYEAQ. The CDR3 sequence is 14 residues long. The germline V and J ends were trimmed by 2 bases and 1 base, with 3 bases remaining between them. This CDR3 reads CASSLSSGANVLTF. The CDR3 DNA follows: TGTGCCAGCAGCTTATCGTCTGGGGCCAACGTCCTGACTTTC.

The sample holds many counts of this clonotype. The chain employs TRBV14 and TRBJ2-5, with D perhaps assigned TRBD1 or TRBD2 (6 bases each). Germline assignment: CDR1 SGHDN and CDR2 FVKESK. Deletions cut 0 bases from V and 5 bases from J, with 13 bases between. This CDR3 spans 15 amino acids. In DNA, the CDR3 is TGTGCCAGCAGCCAAGAGGACGGGGGCGTTGAGACCCAGTACTTC. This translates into CASSQEDGGVETQYF.

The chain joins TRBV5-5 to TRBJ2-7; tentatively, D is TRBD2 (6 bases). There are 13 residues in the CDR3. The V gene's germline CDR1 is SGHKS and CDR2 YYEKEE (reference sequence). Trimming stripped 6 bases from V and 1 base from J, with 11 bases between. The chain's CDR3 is CASIPGDSYEQYF. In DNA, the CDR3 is TGTGCCAGCATCCCGGGGGATTCCTACGAGCAGTACTTC.

The CDR3 nucleotides are TGTGCCAGTACCGGGACCTTACTGAACACCGGGGAGCTGTTTTTT. Amino acids: CASTGTLLNTGELFF. This chain links TRBV19 with TRBJ2-2; perhaps D is TRBD1 or TRBD2 (5 bases each). Trimming cost V 7 bases and J 1 base, with 13 bases left between them. This CDR3 has 15 amino acids. In germline, CDR1 is LNHDA, CDR2 SQIVND (reference sequence).

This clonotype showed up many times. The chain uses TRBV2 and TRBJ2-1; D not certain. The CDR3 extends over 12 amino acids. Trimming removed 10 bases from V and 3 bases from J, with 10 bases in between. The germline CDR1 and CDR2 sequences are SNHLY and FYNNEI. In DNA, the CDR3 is TGTGCCATCCGAACTTTCTACAATGAGCAGTTCTTC. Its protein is CAIRTFYNEQFF. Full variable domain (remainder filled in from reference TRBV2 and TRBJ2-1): EPEVTQTPSHQVTQMGQEVILRCVPISNHLYFYWYRQILGQKVEFLVSFYNNEISEKSEIFDDQFSVERPDGSNFTLKIRSTKLEDSAMYFCAIRTFYNEQFFGPGTRLTVL.

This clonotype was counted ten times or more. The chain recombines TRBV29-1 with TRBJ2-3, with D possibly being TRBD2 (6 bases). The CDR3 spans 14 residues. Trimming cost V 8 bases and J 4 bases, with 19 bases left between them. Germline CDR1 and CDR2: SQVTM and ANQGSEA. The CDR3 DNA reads TGCAGCTCAGGGAGGTGGGAGACGGCAGATACGCAGTATTTT. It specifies CSSGRWETADTQYF.

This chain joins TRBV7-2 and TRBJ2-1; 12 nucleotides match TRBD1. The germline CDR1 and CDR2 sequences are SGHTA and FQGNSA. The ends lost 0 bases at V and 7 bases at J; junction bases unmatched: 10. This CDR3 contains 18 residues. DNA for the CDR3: TGTGCCAGCAGCTTAGCCTCCGGGACAGGGGGCGCGGGGAATGAGCAGTTCTTC. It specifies CASSLASGTGGAGNEQFF.

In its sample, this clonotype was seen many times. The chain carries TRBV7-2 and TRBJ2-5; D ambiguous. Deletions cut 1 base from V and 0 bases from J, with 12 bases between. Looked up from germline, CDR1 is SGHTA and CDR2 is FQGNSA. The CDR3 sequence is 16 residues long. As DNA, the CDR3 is TGTGCCAGCAGCTTAGAGTGGACGCGGTACCAAGAGACCCAGTACTTC. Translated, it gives CASSLEWTRYQETQYF.

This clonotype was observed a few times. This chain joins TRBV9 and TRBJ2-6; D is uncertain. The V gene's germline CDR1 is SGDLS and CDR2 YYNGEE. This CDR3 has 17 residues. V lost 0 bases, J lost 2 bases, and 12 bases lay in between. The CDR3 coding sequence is TGTGCCAGCAGCGTAGGATTAGCCCTGGCTGGGGCCAACGTCCTGACTTTC. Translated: CASSVGLALAGANVLTF. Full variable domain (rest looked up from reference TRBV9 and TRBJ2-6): DSGVTQTPKHLITATGQRVTLRCSPRSGDLSVYWYQQSLDQGLQFLIQYYNGEERAKGNILERFSAQQFPDLHSELNLSSLELGDSALYFCASSVGLALAGANVLTFGAGSRLTVL.

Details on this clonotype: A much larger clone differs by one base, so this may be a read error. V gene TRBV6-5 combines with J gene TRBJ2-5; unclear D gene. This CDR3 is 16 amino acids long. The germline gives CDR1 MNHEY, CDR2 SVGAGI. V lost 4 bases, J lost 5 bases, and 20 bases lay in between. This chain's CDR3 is CASSSAERPPSETQYF. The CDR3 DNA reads TGTGCCAGCAGTTCAGCAGAGAGGCCACCGAGTGAGACCCAGTACTTC.

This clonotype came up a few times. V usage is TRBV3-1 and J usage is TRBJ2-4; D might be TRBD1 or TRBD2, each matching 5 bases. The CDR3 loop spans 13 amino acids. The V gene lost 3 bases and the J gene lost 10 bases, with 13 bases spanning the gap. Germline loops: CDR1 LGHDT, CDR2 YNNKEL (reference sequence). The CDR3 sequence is CASSQTRGTIQYF. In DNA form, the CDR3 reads TGTGCCAGCAGCCAGACCCGAGGGACGATTCAGTACTTC.

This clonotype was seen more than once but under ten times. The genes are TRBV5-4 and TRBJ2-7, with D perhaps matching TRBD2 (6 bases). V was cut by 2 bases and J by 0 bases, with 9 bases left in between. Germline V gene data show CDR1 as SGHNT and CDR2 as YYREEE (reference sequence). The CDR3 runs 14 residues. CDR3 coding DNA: TGTGCCAGCAGCTTACGGGAGTACTCCTACGAGCAGTACTTC. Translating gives CASSLREYSYEQYF.

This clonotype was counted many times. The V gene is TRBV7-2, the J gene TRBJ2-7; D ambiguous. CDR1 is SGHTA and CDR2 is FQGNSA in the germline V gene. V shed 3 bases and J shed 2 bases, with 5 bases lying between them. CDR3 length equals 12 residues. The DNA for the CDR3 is TGTGCCAGCAGCTTTCCTCCCTACGAGCAGTACTTC. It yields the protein CASSFPPYEQYF.

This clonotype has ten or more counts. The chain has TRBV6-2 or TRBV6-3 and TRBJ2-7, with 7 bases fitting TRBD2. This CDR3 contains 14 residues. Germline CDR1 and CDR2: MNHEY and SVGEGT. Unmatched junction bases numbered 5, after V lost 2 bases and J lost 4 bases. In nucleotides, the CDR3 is TGTGCCAGCAGTTACGGCGGGAGTGGGTACGAGCAGTACTTC. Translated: CASSYGGSGYEQYF.

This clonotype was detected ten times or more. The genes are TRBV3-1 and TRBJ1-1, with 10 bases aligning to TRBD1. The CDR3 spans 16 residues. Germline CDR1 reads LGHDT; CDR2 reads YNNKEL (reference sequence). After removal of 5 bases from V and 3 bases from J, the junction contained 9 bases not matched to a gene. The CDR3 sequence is CASSMGQGKVDTEAFF. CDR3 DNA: TGTGCCAGCAGCATGGGACAGGGGAAAGTGGACACTGAAGCTTTCTTT. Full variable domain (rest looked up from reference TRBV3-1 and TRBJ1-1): DTAVSQTPKYLVTQMGNDKSIKCEQNLGHDTMYWYKQDSKKFLKIMFSYNNKELIINETVPNRFSPKSPDKAHLNLHINSLELGDSAVYFCASSMGQGKVDTEAFFGQGTRLTVV.

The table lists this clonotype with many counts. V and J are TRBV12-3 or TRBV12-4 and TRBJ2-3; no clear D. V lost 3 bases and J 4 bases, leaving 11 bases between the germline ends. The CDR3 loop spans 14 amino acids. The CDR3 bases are TGTGCCAGCAGTTTTATCATCCGGGCAGATACGCAGTATTTT. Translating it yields CASSFIIRADTQYF.